This TCR beta chain comes out of a study of long-term antiretroviral therapy in people with HIV. General study results and limits: Repertoires from HIV showed CDR3 length ranges narrower than those of controls. Clonal populations expanded prior to ART predominated within the repertoire at all time points. An increase in diversity followed ART, yet levels stayed below transplant donor controls.

Turning to this clone: Its antigen remains unknown.

Survey level was the resolution at which the v3.0 immunoSEQ assay ran. Sequencing used immunoSEQ multiplex PCR; TCRdb keeps in-frame clones, though not all of them. The sample lists some 11,000 clones; roughly 82% were seen once. Trimming stripped 1 base from V and 3 bases from J, with 13 bases between. The germline gives CDR1 SGHDT, CDR2 YYEEEE. The CDR3 covers 16 residues. The cryopreserved samples used held about 0.95-10 million PBMC prior to extraction of DNA. The source material was unsorted PBMCs, sampled around 8 years after starting antiretroviral therapy. The chain employs TRBV5-6 and TRBJ2-2, with D hard to call. This TCR derives from a man aged 45 to 65 with HIV. The CDR3 loop reads CASSLLGQAYTGELFF. The CDR3 coding sequence is TGTGCCAGCAGCTTGTTGGGTCAGGCGTACACCGGGGAGCTGTTTTTT.